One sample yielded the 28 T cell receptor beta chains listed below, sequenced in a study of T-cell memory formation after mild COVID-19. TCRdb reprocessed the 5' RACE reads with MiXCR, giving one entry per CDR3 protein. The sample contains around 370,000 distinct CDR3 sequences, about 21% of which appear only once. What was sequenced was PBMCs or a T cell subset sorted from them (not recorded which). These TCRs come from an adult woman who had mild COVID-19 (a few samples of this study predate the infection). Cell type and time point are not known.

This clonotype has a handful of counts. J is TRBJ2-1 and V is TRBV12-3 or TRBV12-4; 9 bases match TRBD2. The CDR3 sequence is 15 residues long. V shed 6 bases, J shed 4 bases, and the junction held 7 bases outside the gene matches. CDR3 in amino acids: CASRAGGPWYNEQFF. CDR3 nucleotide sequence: TGTGCCAGCAGGGCGGGAGGGCCGTGGTACAATGAGCAGTTCTTC.

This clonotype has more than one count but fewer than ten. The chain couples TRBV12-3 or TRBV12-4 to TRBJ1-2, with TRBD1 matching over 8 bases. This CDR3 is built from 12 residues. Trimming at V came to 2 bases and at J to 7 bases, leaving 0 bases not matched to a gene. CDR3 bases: TGTGCCAGCAGTTTACAGGGGGCTGGCTACACCTTC. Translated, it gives CASSLQGAGYTF.

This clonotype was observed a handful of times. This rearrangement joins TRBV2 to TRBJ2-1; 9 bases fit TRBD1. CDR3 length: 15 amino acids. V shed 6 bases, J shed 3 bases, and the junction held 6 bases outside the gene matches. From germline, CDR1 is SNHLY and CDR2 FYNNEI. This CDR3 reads CASRADRGYYNEQFF. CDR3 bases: TGTGCCAGCAGGGCGGACAGGGGTTACTACAATGAGCAGTTCTTC. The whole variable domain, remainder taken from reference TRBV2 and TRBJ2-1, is EPEVTQTPSHQVTQMGQEVILRCVPISNHLYFYWYRQILGQKVEFLVSFYNNEISEKSEIFDDQFSVERPDGSNFTLKIRSTKLEDSAMYFCASRADRGYYNEQFFGPGTRLTVL.

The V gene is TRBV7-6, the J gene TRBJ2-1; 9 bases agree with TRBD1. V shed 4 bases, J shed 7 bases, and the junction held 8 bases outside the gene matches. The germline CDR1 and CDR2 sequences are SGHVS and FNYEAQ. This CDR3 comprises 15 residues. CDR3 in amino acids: CASSSLTGGGNEQFF. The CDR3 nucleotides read TGTGCCAGCAGCTCTCTGACAGGGGGAGGGAATGAGCAGTTCTTC.

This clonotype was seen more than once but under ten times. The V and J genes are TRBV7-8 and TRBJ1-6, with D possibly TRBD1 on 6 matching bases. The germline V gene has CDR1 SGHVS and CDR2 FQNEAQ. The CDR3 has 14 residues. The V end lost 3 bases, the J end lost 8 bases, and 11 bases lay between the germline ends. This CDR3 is CASSFQGGDSPLHF. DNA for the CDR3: TGTGCCAGCAGCTTTCAAGGGGGGGATTCACCCCTCCACTTT.

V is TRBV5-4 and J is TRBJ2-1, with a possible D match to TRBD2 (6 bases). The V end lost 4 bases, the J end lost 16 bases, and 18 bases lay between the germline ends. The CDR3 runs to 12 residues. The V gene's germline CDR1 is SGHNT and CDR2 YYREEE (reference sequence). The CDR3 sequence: CASSPWRGLVFF. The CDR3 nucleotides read TGTGCCAGCAGCCCTTGGCGGGGCCTCGTTTTCTTC.

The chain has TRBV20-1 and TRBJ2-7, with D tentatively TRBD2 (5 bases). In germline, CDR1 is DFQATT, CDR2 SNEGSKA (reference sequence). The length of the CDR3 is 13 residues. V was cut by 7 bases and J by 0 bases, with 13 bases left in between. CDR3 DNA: TGCAGTGTGAACGGGATGGGCTCCTACGAGCAGTACTTC. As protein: CSVNGMGSYEQYF.

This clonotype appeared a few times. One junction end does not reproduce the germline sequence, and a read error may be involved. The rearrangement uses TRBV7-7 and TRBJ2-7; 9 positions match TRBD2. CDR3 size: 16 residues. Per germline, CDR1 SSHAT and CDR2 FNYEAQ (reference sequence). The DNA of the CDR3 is TGTGCTAGCAGCTTAAGGGCGGGAGGGAACGGTAAGGAGCAGTACTTC. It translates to CASSLRAGGNGKEQYF. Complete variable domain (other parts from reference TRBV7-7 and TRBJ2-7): GAGVSQSPRYKVTKRGQDVTLRCDPISSHATLYWYQQALGQGPEFLTYFNYEAQPDKSGLPSDRFSAERPEGSISTLTIQRTEQRDSAMYRCASSLRAGGNGKEQYFGPGTRLTVT.

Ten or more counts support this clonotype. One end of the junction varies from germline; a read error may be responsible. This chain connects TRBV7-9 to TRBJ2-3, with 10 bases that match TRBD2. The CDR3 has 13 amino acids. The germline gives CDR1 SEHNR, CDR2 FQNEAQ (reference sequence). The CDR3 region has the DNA TGTGCCAGCAGCCTAGCGGGAGATGATACGCAGTATTTT. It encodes CASSLAGDDTQYF.

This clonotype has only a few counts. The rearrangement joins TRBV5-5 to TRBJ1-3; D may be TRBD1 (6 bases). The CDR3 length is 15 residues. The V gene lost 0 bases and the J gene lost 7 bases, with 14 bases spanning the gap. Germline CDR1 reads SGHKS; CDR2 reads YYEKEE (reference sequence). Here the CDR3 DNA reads TGTGCCAGCAGCTTGGTATGGGGGGCGGTCAACACCATATATTTT. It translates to CASSLVWGAVNTIYF.

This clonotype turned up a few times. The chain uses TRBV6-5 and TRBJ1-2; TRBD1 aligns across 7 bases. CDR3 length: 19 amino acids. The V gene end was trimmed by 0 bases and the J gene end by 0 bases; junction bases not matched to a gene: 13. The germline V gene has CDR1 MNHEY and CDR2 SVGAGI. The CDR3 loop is CASSYSVRLRGRSNYGYTF. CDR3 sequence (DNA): TGTGCCAGCAGTTACTCTGTCCGACTCAGGGGGAGGTCTAACTATGGCTACACCTTC.

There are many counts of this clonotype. The chain's CDR3 is CSADGQTNTEAFF. CDR3 DNA: TGCAGCGCTGACGGACAGACGAACACTGAAGCTTTCTTT. V is TRBV29-1 and J is TRBJ1-1; possible D gene TRBD1, 6 bases. Germline V lookup: CDR1 SQVTM, CDR2 ANQGSEA. The CDR3 spans 13 residues. V was cut by 7 bases and J by 1 base, with 13 bases left in between.

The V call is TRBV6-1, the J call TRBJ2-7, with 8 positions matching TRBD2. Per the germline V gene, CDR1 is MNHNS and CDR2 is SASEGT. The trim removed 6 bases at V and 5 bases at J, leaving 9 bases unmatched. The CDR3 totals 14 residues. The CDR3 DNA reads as TGTGCCAGCAGGGCCGGGGGGGGAGTCAACGAGCAGTACTTC. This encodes CASRAGGGVNEQYF.

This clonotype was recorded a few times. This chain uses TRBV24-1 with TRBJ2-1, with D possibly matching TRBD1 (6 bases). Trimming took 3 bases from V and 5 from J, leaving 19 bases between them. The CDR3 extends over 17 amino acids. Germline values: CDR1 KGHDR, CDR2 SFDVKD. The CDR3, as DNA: TGTGCCACCAGTGATCAGATACAGGGAACTAACCACAATGAGCAGTTCTTC. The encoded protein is CATSDQIQGTNHNEQFF.

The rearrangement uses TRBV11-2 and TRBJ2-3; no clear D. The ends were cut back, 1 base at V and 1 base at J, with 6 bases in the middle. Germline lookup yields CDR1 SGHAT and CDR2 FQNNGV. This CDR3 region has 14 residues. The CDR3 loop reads CASSLAERTDTQYF. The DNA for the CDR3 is TGTGCCAGCAGCTTAGCGGAACGCACAGATACGCAGTATTTT.

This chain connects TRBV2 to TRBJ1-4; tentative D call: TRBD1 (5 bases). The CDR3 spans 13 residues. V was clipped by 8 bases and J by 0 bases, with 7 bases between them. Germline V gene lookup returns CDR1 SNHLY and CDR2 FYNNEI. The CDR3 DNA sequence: TGTGCCAGCCGGACAACAACTAATGAAAAACTGTTTTTT. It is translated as CASRTTTNEKLFF.

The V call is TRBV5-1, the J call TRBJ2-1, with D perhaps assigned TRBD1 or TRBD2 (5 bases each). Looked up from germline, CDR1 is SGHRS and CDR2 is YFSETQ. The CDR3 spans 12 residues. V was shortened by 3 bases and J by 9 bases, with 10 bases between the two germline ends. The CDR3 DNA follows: TGCGCCAGCAGCTGGCCCGGGACTGAGCAGTTCTTC. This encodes CASSWPGTEQFF.

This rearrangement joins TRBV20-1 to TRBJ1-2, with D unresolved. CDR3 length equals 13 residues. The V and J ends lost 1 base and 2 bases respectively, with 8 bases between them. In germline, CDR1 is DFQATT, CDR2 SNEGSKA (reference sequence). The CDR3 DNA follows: TGCAGTGCTAGAGGTGATCGGAACTATGGCTACACCTTC. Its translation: CSARGDRNYGYTF.

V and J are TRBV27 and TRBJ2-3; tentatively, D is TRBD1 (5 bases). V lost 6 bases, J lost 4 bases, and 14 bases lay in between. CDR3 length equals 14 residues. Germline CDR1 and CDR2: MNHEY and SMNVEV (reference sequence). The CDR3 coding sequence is TGTGCCAGCAGCATCCAGGGTACGCCAGATACGCAGTATTTT. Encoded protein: CASSIQGTPDTQYF.

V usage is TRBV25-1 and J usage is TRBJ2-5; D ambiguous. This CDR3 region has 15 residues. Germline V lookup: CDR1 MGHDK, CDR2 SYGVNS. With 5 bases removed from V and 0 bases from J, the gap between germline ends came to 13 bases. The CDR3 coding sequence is TGTGCCAGCAGTTCTGGGGTTCTTTACCAAGAGACCCAGTACTTC. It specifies CASSSGVLYQETQYF.

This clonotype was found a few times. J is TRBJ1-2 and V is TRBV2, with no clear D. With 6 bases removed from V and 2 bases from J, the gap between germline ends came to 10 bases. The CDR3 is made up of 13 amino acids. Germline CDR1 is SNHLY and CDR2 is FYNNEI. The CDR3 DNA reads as TGTGCCAGCAGCCAGGACGGAAACTATGGCTACACCTTC. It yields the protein CASSQDGNYGYTF.

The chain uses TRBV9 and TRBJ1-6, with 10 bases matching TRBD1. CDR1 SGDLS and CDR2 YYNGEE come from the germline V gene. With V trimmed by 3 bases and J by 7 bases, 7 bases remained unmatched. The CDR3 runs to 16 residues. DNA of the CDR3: TGTGCCAGCAGCGGTATGGGACAGGGGAGGAATTCACCCCTCCACTTT. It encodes CASSGMGQGRNSPLHF.

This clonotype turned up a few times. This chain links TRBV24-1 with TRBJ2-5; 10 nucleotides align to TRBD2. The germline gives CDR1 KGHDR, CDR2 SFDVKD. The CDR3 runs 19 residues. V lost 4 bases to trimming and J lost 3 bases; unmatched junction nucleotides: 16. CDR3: CATSELSGTSDSVEETQYF. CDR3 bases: TGTGCCACCAGTGAGTTGTCCGGGACTAGCGACTCGGTGGAAGAGACCCAGTACTTC.

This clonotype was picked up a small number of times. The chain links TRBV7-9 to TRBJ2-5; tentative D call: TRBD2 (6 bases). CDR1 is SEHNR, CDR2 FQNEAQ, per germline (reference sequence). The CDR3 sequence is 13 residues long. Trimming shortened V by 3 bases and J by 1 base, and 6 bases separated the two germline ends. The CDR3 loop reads CASSFGSQETQYF. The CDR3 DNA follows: TGTGCCAGCAGCTTCGGGAGCCAAGAGACCCAGTACTTC.

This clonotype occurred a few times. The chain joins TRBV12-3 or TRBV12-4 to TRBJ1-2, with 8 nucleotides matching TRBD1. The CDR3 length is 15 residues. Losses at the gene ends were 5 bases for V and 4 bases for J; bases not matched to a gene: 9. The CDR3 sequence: CASSPPGQESYGYTF. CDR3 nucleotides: TGTGCCAGCAGTCCTCCGGGACAGGAGAGCTATGGCTACACCTTC.

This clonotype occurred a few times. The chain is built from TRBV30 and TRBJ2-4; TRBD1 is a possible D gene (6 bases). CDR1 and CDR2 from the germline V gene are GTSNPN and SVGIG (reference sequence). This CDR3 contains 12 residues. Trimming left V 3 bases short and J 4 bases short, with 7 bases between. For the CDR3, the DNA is TGTGCCTGGAGGACAGGAAAAAACATTCAGTACTTC. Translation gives CAWRTGKNIQYF.

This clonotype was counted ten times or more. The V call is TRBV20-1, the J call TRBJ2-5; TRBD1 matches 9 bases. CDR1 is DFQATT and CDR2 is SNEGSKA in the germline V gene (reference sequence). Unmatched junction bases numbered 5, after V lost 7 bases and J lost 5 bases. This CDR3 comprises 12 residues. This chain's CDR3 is CSVTGGRETQYF. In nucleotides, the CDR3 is TGCAGTGTCACAGGGGGCCGGGAGACCCAGTACTTC.

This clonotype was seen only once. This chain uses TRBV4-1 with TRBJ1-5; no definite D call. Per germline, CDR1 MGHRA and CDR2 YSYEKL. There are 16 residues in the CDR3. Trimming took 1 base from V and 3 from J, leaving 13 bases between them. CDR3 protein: CASSQGGRHLNQPQHF. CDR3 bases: TGCGCCAGCAGCCAAGGAGGGAGACACCTCAATCAGCCCCAGCATTTT.